This entry lists 7 T cell receptor beta chains sequenced from one sample in a study of cytomegalovirus exposure and HLA in healthy donors. The PCR made use of 60 Vbeta and 13 Jbeta primers. Assay used: immunoSEQ multiplex PCR; TCRdb lists only in-frame clones, some missing. The table lists 95,000 to 150,000 clones, roughly 76% of them singletons. Input material: PBMCs. The receptors were sampled from a woman in her fifties or sixties in good health and CMV-seropositive.

This clone was observed a handful of times. The V gene is TRBV4-1, the J gene TRBJ2-1, with D possibly matching TRBD2 (6 bases). The germline V gene has CDR1 MGHRA and CDR2 YSYEKL. The CDR3 is made up of 16 amino acids. Trimming took 1 base from V and 3 from J, leaving 13 bases between them. CDR3 sequence (DNA): TGCGCCAGCAGCCAAGGCTTACAGGACTACTACAATGAGCAGTTCTTC. Its translation: CASSQGLQDYYNEQFF.

The V call is TRBV4-1, the J call TRBJ2-7, with 7 bases fitting TRBD2. Unmatched junction bases numbered 4, after V lost 1 base and J lost 4 bases. CDR1 MGHRA and CDR2 YSYEKL come from the germline V gene. This CDR3 is 14 amino acids long. CDR3 DNA: TGCGCCAGCAGCCAAGGGAGCGGGACGTACGAGCAGTACTTC. Its protein is CASSQGSGTYEQYF.

The chain carries TRBV9 and TRBJ2-1; 9 nucleotides line up with TRBD2. From germline, CDR1 is SGDLS and CDR2 YYNGEE. Germline trimming cut 1 base from V and 7 bases from J; bases unmatched to any gene: 12. This CDR3 is 17 amino acids long. CDR3 sequence (DNA): TGTGCCAGCAGCGTAACGGCTAGCGGGATCATGGGGAATGAGCAGTTCTTC. Its translation is CASSVTASGIMGNEQFF.

The chain carries TRBV5-6 and TRBJ2-3; TRBD2 might be the D (5 bases). CDR1 and CDR2 (germline): SGHDT, YYEEEE. V lost 4 bases, J lost 0 bases, and 18 bases lay in between. The CDR3 sequence is 17 residues long. In nucleotides, the CDR3 is TGTGCCAGCAGCCCCATCGGGGAAGGCCGGAGCACAGATACGCAGTATTTT. Encoded protein: CASSPIGEGRSTDTQYF.

The CDR3 DNA is TGTGCCAGCAGCACACCCTCGGGGGGGAATGAAAAACTGTTTTTT. This encodes CASSTPSGGNEKLFF. The rearrangement joins TRBV9 to TRBJ1-4, with a weak D call TRBD1 (5 bases). Trimming shortened V by 4 bases and J by 5 bases, and 15 bases separated the two germline ends. The germline V gene has CDR1 SGDLS and CDR2 YYNGEE. The CDR3 has 15 amino acids.

This clone was seen only once. V usage is TRBV6-5 and J usage is TRBJ1-5; no reliable D call. The CDR3 is 15 residues long. The V gene's germline CDR1 is MNHEY and CDR2 SVGAGI. Trimming removed 0 bases from V and 9 bases from J, with 15 bases in between. This chain's CDR3 is CASSYSRRKGGPQHF. The CDR3 DNA follows: TGTGCCAGCAGTTACTCAAGGAGGAAGGGAGGGCCCCAGCATTTT.

This clone came up once. The V call is TRBV28, the J call TRBJ1-5; 12 bases are a match to TRBD1. The V segment lost 4 bases and the J segment 3 bases; nucleotides outside the gene matches: 1. Germline lookup yields CDR1 MDHEN and CDR2 SYDVKM. CDR3 size: 15 residues. The CDR3 region is CASSWDRGPNQPQHF. The DNA for the CDR3 is TGTGCCAGCAGTTGGGACAGGGGGCCCAATCAGCCCCAGCATTTT.